This T cell receptor beta chain comes out of a study of glioma-infiltrating T cells. Study-wide context: WHO grade II oligodendrogliomas or astrocytomas, plus non-recurrent WHO grade IV glioblastomas, were sampled. Presurgical dexamethasone in glioma patients lasted six or fewer days. Study-wide results and caveats: Signature shared blood CDR3 motifs were enriched in low-divergence and depleted in high-divergence patients. Above-expected tissue-blood divergence occurred in all gliomas, most in low-grade ones.

A remark on this clonotype: Antigen specificity is unknown.

Amplification of TCR alpha and beta CDR3 regions from RNA used iRepertoire nested multiplex PCR. TCRdb recomputed calls from the multiplex PCR reads with MiXCR, one row per CDR3 protein. The table includes more than 300,000 distinct CDR3 sequences, around 45% detected once. There are 14 residues in the CDR3. V was clipped by 4 bases and J by 1 base, with 10 bases between them. The germline gives CDR1 MDHEN, CDR2 SYDVKM. This rearrangement joins TRBV28 to TRBJ2-5; tentative D call: TRBD1 (5 bases). The TCR was taken from a human donor with low-grade glioma or glioblastoma, undergoing nonglioma brain surgery, or in good health (not recorded which). Sequencing input: glioma tissue, nonneoplastic brain tissue, or PBMCs (not recorded which). The CDR3 region is CASSSGQFQETQYF. CDR3 nucleotide sequence: TGTGCCAGCAGTTCTGGACAATTCCAAGAGACCCAGTACTTC.